The rows below give T cell receptor beta chains drawn from one sample of a study of blood T cell repertoires in COVID-19. The protocol was immunoSEQ multiplex PCR, while the TCRdb copy is restricted to in-frame clones and leaves out a portion. Of 200,000 to 250,000 clones in the sample, 85% to 90% were seen once. Sequencing was performed on peripheral blood. The origin of the receptors is a man aged 50 or older with COVID-19, enrolled during active disease. The CDR3 runs from the conserved cysteine through the conserved F or W. A D gene is named only where the DNA matches it firmly. Only some rows state a clone size, as once, few, many or a class for expanded clones.

CDR3aa | CDR3nt | j_gene | abundance | v_gene | d_gene
CASSQTGNTEAFF | TGTGCCAGCAGCCAAACGGGGAACACTGAAGCTTTCTTT | TRBJ1-1 | NA | TRBV4-2 | NA
CASRVGGPGNEQFF | TGTGCCAGCAGGGTCGGGGGGCCCGGCAATGAGCAGTTCTTC | TRBJ2-1 | NA | TRBV6-5 | NA
CASSLVTTSGGLNEQFF | TGTGCCAGCAGCTTAGTGACGACTAGCGGGGGGCTGAATGAGCAGTTCTTC | TRBJ2-1 | once | TRBV11-2 | TRBD2
CASSRDRGLEGYTF | TGTGCCAGCAGCCGTGACAGGGGCCTGGAGGGCTACACCTTC | TRBJ1-2 | NA | TRBV7-2 | TRBD1
CASRTPTANEKLFF | TGTGCCAGCAGGACGCCGACAGCTAATGAAAAACTGTTTTTT | TRBJ1-4 | once | TRBV28 | NA
CASSPTPGWHYGYTF | TGTGCCAGCAGTCCTACCCCAGGCTGGCACTATGGCTACACCTTC | TRBJ1-2 | NA | TRBV11-2 | NA
CAGRRASGSGEQFF | TGTGCTGGGAGGCGGGCTAGCGGGAGTGGTGAGCAGTTCTTC | TRBJ2-1 | NA | TRBV6-5 | TRBD2
CAWRPAGGPNTEAFF | TGTGCCTGGAGGCCGGCAGGGGGACCGAACACTGAAGCTTTCTTT | TRBJ1-1 | NA | TRBV30 | TRBD1
CASSGGGHPYNEQFF | TGTGCCAGCAGTGGAGGGGGTCACCCCTACAATGAGCAGTTCTTC | TRBJ2-1 | NA | TRBV2 | NA
CASSLVLGRNNEQFF | TGTGCCAGCAGCTTAGTCCTCGGGAGAAACAATGAGCAGTTCTTC | TRBJ2-1 | NA | TRBV7-8 | NA
CASSEIGATGELFF | TGTGCCAGCAGTGAGATAGGGGCTACCGGGGAGCTGTTTTTT | TRBJ2-2 | NA | TRBV6-4 | NA
CASSLAGVISYEQYF | TGTGCCAGCAGCTTAGCGGGAGTGATTTCCTACGAGCAGTACTTC | TRBJ2-7 | NA | TRBV5-6 | TRBD2
CASSLNQDQPQHF | TGCGCCAGCAGCCTAAATCAGGATCAGCCCCAGCATTTT | TRBJ1-5 | NA | TRBV4-1 | NA
CASSQDLNLNTEAFF | TGTGCCAGCAGCCAAGATCTAAATCTGAACACTGAAGCTTTCTTT | TRBJ1-1 | NA | TRBV4-2 | NA
CASTVGQGNSYGYTF | TGTGCCAGCACCGTGGGACAGGGGAATAGCTATGGCTACACCTTC | TRBJ1-2 | NA | TRBV7-8 | TRBD1
CASSMAGRNQPQHF | TGTGCCAGTAGTATGGCGGGGCGCAATCAGCCCCAGCATTTT | TRBJ1-5 | NA | TRBV19 | NA
CASSPGQVNMNTEAFF | TGCGCCAGCAGCCCGGGACAGGTAAACATGAACACTGAAGCTTTCTTT | TRBJ1-1 | NA | TRBV4-1 | TRBD1
CASGAYEQYF | TGTGCCAGCGGAGCCTACGAGCAGTACTTC | TRBJ2-7 | NA | TRBV27 | NA
CASSPQNRVVDGYTF | TGTGCCAGCAGCCCACAAAACAGGGTTGTGGATGGCTACACCTTC | TRBJ1-2 | NA | TRBV5-4 | NA
CASSPWTSGRGEQYF | TGTGCCAGCAGCCCCTGGACTAGCGGGAGGGGCGAGCAGTACTTC | TRBJ2-7 | NA | TRBV7-3 | TRBD2
CASSRNSNQPQHF | TGTGCCAGCAGCCGTAATAGCAATCAGCCCCAGCATTTT | TRBJ1-5 | NA | TRBV5-4 | NA
CASSYLFRGRIEQYF | TGTGCCAGCAGTTACTTGTTCAGGGGCCGGATCGAGCAGTACTTC | TRBJ2-7 | NA | TRBV6-5 | NA
CASSLARAGDEQYF | TGTGCCAGCAGCTTGGCCAGGGCCGGTGACGAGCAGTACTTC | TRBJ2-7 | NA | TRBV5-4 | NA
CASSSRALARAGGPGDEQFF | TGTGCCAGCAGCTCACGGGCACTCGCCCGTGCGGGAGGGCCGGGGGATGAGCAGTTCTTC | TRBJ2-1 | NA | TRBV9 | TRBD2
CASSLGARTEAFF | TGTGCCAGCAGTTTGGGGGCGCGGACTGAAGCTTTCTTT | TRBJ1-1 | NA | TRBV12-3/TRBV12-4 | NA
CASSLGGVHRDSPQYGYTF | TGTGCCAGCAGCTTAGGAGGGGTACACAGGGATTCCCCCCAATATGGCTACACCTTC | TRBJ1-2 | NA | TRBV7-9 | NA
CASSYSGRGQETQYF | TGTGCCAGCAGTTACTCGGGTAGGGGGCAAGAGACCCAGTACTTC | TRBJ2-5 | NA | TRBV6-5 | NA
CASSHAKQDNYGYTF | TGTGCCAGCAGCCACGCAAAACAGGATAACTATGGCTACACCTTC | TRBJ1-2 | NA | TRBV5-4 | NA
CASSRPVGAAYEQYF | TGCGCCAGCTCCCGGCCGGTGGGAGCCGCCTACGAGCAGTACTTC | TRBJ2-7 | NA | TRBV23-1 | NA
CASSQVGTGNNSPLHF | TGTGCCAGCAGCCAAGTAGGCACGGGGAATAATTCACCCCTCCACTTT | TRBJ1-6 | NA | TRBV4-2 | NA
CASSARGTSGYRAEETQYF | TGTGCCAGCAGCGCGCGTGGGACTAGCGGGTACAGGGCCGAAGAGACCCAGTACTTC | TRBJ2-5 | NA | TRBV9 | TRBD2
CASSSGRAQGYTF | TGTGCCAGCAGTTCGGGCAGGGCGCAGGGCTACACCTTC | TRBJ1-2 | NA | TRBV28 | NA
CASSRQGTTEAFF | TGTGCCAGCAGTCGACAGGGTACCACTGAAGCTTTCTTT | TRBJ1-1 | NA | TRBV2 | TRBD1
CASSQELGVGSGTVLFF | NA | TRBJ2-1 | NA | TRBV4-1 | NA
CSVSGTPSYGYTF | TGCAGCGTTTCCGGGACACCCAGCTATGGCTACACCTTC | TRBJ1-2 | few | TRBV29-1 | NA
CASSKRGGGGTDTQYF | TGTGCCAGCAGCAAAAGGGGGGGAGGGGGCACAGATACGCAGTATTTT | TRBJ2-3 | NA | TRBV21-1 | NA
CASSLGTGRNTGELFF | TGTGCCAGCAGCTTAGGGACAGGGAGAAACACCGGGGAGCTGTTTTTT | TRBJ2-2 | NA | TRBV11-3 | TRBD1
CASSQLAGVGDTQYF | TGTGCCAGCAGCCAACTAGCCGGGGTAGGGGATACGCAGTATTTT | TRBJ2-3 | NA | TRBV3-1/TRBV3-2 | NA
CASSQDHSSYEQYF | TGCGCCAGCAGCCAAGATCACAGCTCCTACGAGCAGTACTTC | TRBJ2-7 | NA | TRBV4-3 | NA
CAWSVRANSGNTIYF | TGTGCCTGGAGTGTACGAGCGAACTCTGGAAACACCATATATTTT | TRBJ1-3 | NA | TRBV30 | NA
CASSPLGGSYQETQYF | TGTGCCAGCTCACCTCTTGGAGGGAGCTACCAAGAGACCCAGTACTTC | TRBJ2-5 | NA | TRBV18 | NA
CAISGSKAGATNEQFF | TGTGCCATCAGTGGGTCTAAAGCGGGAGCGACCAATGAGCAGTTCTTC | TRBJ2-1 | NA | TRBV10-3 | TRBD2
CASSVQGARNLEPQHF | TGTGCCAGCAGCGTACAGGGGGCGCGGAATTTGGAGCCCCAGCATTTT | TRBJ1-5 | NA | TRBV7-2 | TRBD1
CASSLGDFQAYEQYF | TGTGCCAGCAGCTTAGGGGACTTCCAAGCCTACGAGCAGTACTTC | TRBJ2-7 | NA | TRBV7-9 | NA
CASSQALRAEDTQYF | TGTGCCAGCAGCCAAGCCCTGAGGGCGGAAGATACGCAGTATTTT | TRBJ2-3 | NA | TRBV14 | NA